The present T cell receptor (beta chain) was sequenced within a study of blood T cells in healthy people across ages. A J-beta primer mix and a sample-barcoded 5' primer were used in a second PCR of about 7 to 12 cycles. Every cDNA molecule bore a tag from a template-switch adaptor containing 12 random nucleotides. TCRdb independently ran MiXCR on the 5' RACE reads; one entry per CDR3 protein. This sample carries about 900,000 distinct CDR3 sequences, 40% to 60% of them seen once, and the ten largest clones take roughly 13%. The study's findings and limits: Underestimates were what the diversity estimates from one million T cells were considered to be. A strong correlation was found between TCR beta diversity and the percentage of naive T cells.

On this clonotype itself: Antigen: not known.

V gave up 6 bases and J gave up 2 bases; unmatched junction bases: 9. Germline assignment: CDR1 MNHNY and CDR2 SVGAGI (reference sequence). This CDR3 region has 16 residues. Input material: blood. The gene calls are TRBV6-6 and TRBJ2-3; 9 bases are shared with TRBD2. The sequence derives from a man aged 25-45 years in good health. In nucleotides, the CDR3 is TGTGCCAGCAGGATACTCCTAGCGGGGCCCACAGATACGCAGTATTTT. It encodes CASRILLAGPTDTQYF.